Following are 11 T cell receptor beta chains from one sample sequenced in a study of T cell responses to AZD1222 COVID-19 vaccine. Here immunoSEQ multiplex PCR was the method, and the copy in TCRdb shows in-frame clones only, minus some. Of approximately 84,000 clones listed, approximately 90% are singletons. The sample in question was peripheral blood, obtained 28 days after the second AZD1222 dose. The receptors were sampled from an adult who received the AZD1222 COVID-19 vaccine.

The rearrangement links TRBV28 to TRBJ1-1; D is uncertain. CDR3 length: 12 residues. Germline lookup yields CDR1 MDHEN and CDR2 SYDVKM. Trimming took off 5 bases at V and 2 bases at J, with 6 bases between the two ends. CDR3 coding DNA: TGTGCCAGCAGTCACCCAAACACTGAAGCTTTCTTT. Its protein is CASSHPNTEAFF.

This chain links TRBV18 with TRBJ1-1; D gene unclear. This CDR3 is built from 8 residues. CDR1 KGHSH and CDR2 LQKENI come from the germline V gene. CDR3 in amino acids: CWRTEAFF. The CDR3 DNA follows: TGTTGGAGAACTGAAGCTTTCTTT.

This chain uses TRBV20-1 with TRBJ1-1; D call uncertain. CDR3 length: 13 residues. V lost 3 bases and J 2 bases, leaving 10 bases between the germline ends. Germline V gene sequence: CDR1 DFQATT, CDR2 SNEGSKA (reference sequence). CDR3 coding DNA: TGCAGTGCTAGTATGGACCTAAACACTGAAGCTTTCTTT. Amino acids: CSASMDLNTEAFF.

The chain joins TRBV5-1 to TRBJ1-2; D is uncertain. This CDR3 is 14 amino acids long. The germline V gene encodes CDR1 SGHRS and CDR2 YFSETQ. With 5 bases removed from V and 5 bases from J, the gap between germline ends came to 16 bases. The CDR3 sequence: CASSPLVGGYGYTF. The CDR3 nucleotides are TGCGCCAGCAGTCCGCTTGTGGGAGGATATGGCTACACCTTC.

The chain carries TRBV4-1 and TRBJ2-5; D might be TRBD1 (6 bases). This CDR3 has 16 residues. Germline V gene data show CDR1 as MGHRA and CDR2 as YSYEKL. V was trimmed by 0 bases and J by 3 bases, leaving 14 bases between them. The CDR3 DNA reads TGCGCCAGCAGCCAAGATCGTGCCCAGGGGAAAGAGACCCAGTACTTC. Protein product: CASSQDRAQGKETQYF.

The V call is TRBV11-2, the J call TRBJ2-7; D gene ambiguous. Trimming left V 1 base short and J 2 bases short, with 6 bases between. This CDR3 has 13 residues. Germline CDR1 reads SGHAT; CDR2 reads FQNNGV. The CDR3 DNA reads TGTGCCAGCAGCTTAGGACAAACCTACGAGCAGTACTTC. Protein sequence: CASSLGQTYEQYF.

This rearrangement joins TRBV12-3 or TRBV12-4 to TRBJ2-7; 7 nucleotides line up with TRBD2. V was clipped by 1 base and J by 3 bases; unmatched bases: 0. The CDR3 sequence is 13 residues long. CDR3 in DNA: TGTGCCAGCAGTTTAGGGACTAGCTACGAGCAGTACTTC. Amino acids: CASSLGTSYEQYF.

The rearrangement links TRBV27 to TRBJ1-1; 11 positions agree with TRBD1. The CDR3 length is 15 residues. V shed 2 bases and J 11 bases; nucleotides not matched to a gene: 10. Germline loops: CDR1 MNHEY, CDR2 SMNVEV (reference sequence). CDR3 in amino acids: CASSLGGQGAPRAFF. CDR3 DNA sequence: TGTGCCAGCAGTTTAGGTGGACAGGGGGCCCCTAGGGCTTTCTTT.

The CDR3 sequence: CASSYTAGGEDTQYF. The CDR3 DNA reads as TGTGCCAGCTCTTACACAGCGGGGGGTGAAGATACGCAGTATTTT. V is TRBV18 and J is TRBJ2-3; 9 positions agree with TRBD2. Germline CDR1 reads KGHSH; CDR2 reads LQKENI. The junction had 9 bases not matched to a gene; V was cut back by 6 bases and J by 5 bases. This CDR3 comprises 15 residues.

The chain recombines TRBV2 with TRBJ1-2; D remains ambiguous. The germline V gene encodes CDR1 SNHLY and CDR2 FYNNEI. V was pared by 6 bases and J by 2 bases, with 10 bases between. The CDR3 sequence is 13 residues long. CDR3 in DNA: TGTGCCAGCAGCGCTGGTGGGAACTATGGCTACACCTTC. Its translation is CASSAGGNYGYTF.

The table lists this clone with a count of one. The chain uses TRBV4-3 and TRBJ1-2, with a weak D call TRBD1 (6 bases). Trimming removed 0 bases from V and 4 bases from J, with 18 bases in between. The germline V gene encodes CDR1 LGHNA and CDR2 YSLEER. This CDR3 region has 17 residues. CDR3 protein: CASSQDPRSTGPYGYTF. DNA of the CDR3: TGCGCCAGCAGCCAAGATCCGCGGTCGACAGGACCCTATGGCTACACCTTC.